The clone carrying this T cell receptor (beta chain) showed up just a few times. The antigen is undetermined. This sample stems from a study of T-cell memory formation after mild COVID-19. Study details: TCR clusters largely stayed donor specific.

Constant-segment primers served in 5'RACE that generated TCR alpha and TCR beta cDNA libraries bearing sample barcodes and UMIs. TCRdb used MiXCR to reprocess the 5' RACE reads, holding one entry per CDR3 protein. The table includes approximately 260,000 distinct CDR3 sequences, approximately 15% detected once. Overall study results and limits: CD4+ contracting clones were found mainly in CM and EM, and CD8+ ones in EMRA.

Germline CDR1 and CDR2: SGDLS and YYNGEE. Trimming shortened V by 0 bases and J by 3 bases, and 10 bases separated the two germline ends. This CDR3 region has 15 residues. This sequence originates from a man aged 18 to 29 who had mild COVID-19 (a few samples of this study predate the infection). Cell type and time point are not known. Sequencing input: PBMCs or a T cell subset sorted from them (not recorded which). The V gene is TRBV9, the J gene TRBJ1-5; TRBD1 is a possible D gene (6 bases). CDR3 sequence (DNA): TGTGCCAGCAGCGTAGGGGGGCAGTCCAATCAGCCCCAGCATTTT. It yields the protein CASSVGGQSNQPQHF.